This TCR beta chain was found in a study of T cell responses to AZD1222 COVID-19 vaccine. The overall study: Second-dose intervals of approximately 4 or approximately 12 weeks were pooled.

Study-wide findings and caveats: Spike-specific TCRs gained breadth and depth after people received two AZD1222 doses.

The length of the CDR3 is 15 residues. The V gene's germline CDR1 is MGHRA and CDR2 YSYEKL. V shed 1 base and J 4 bases; nucleotides not matched to a gene: 3. On this clone: The antigen remains unidentified.

Clones were read by immunoSEQ multiplex PCR, and TCRdb kept only the in-frame ones, dropping some. The sample includes 250,000 or so clones, 90% to 95% seen only once; the top ten take roughly 0.5%. Sequencing was performed on peripheral blood, taken on day 0 of AZD1222 vaccination. This chain joins TRBV4-1 and TRBJ2-1, with 8 positions matching TRBD2. The source of this sequence is an adult in good health. The CDR3 is CASSQGLAGYNEQFF. The CDR3 nucleotides read TGCGCCAGCAGCCAAGGGCTAGCGGGTTACAATGAGCAGTTCTTC.